These 2 T cell receptor beta chains came from one sample sequenced in a study of blood T cell repertoires in COVID-19. The method was immunoSEQ multiplex PCR; TCRdb's version includes in-frame clones alone and lacks a portion of them. The sample yields 140,000 to 150,000 clones, around 90% seen once. The specimen was peripheral blood. The receptors originated from a man aged 55-75 years with active or convalescent COVID-19.

The chain joins TRBV11-3 to TRBJ1-3, with 9 bases that match TRBD1. CDR3 length: 15 residues. Germline V gene data show CDR1 as SGHNT and CDR2 as YENEEA. The ends lost 3 bases at V and 1 base at J; junction bases unmatched: 1. This CDR3 is CASSFGTGSGNTIYF. The CDR3 DNA follows: TGTGCCAGCAGCTTCGGGACAGGGTCTGGAAACACCATATATTTT. Together with reference TRBV11-3 and TRBJ1-3, the CDR3 gives the full variable domain: EAGVVQSPRYKIIEKKQPVAFWCNPISGHNTLYWYLQNLGQGPELLIRYENEEAVDDSQLPKDRFSAERLKGVDSTLKIQPAELGDSAVYLCASSFGTGSGNTIYFGEGSWLTVV.

The chain links TRBV2 to TRBJ1-5; possibly TRBD1 for D (5 bases). With 7 bases removed from V and 4 bases from J, the gap between germline ends came to 14 bases. This CDR3 is 14 amino acids long. Germline V gene data show CDR1 as SNHLY and CDR2 as FYNNEI. The DNA for the CDR3 is TGTGCCAGCACACCCGGGGGAGGTAATCAGCCCCAGCATTTT. Its protein is CASTPGGGNQPQHF.